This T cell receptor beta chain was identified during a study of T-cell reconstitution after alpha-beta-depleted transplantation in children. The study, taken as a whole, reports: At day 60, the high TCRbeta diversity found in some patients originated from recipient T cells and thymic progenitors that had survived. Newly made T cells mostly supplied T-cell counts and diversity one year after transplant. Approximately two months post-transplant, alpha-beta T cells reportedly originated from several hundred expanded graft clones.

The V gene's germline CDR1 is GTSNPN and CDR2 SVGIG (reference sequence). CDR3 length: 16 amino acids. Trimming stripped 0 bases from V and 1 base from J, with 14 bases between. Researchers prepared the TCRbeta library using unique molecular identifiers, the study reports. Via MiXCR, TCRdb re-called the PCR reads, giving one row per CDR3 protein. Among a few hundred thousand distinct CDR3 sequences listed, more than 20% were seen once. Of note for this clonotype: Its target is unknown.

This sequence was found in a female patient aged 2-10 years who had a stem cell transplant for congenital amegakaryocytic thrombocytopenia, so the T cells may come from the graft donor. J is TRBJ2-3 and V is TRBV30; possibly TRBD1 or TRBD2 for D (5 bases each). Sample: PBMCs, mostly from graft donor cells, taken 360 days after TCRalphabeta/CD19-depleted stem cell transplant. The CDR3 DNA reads TGTGCCTGGAGTGTAGGGTTGGGGCGGGGCACAGATACGCAGTATTTT. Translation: CAWSVGLGRGTDTQYF.